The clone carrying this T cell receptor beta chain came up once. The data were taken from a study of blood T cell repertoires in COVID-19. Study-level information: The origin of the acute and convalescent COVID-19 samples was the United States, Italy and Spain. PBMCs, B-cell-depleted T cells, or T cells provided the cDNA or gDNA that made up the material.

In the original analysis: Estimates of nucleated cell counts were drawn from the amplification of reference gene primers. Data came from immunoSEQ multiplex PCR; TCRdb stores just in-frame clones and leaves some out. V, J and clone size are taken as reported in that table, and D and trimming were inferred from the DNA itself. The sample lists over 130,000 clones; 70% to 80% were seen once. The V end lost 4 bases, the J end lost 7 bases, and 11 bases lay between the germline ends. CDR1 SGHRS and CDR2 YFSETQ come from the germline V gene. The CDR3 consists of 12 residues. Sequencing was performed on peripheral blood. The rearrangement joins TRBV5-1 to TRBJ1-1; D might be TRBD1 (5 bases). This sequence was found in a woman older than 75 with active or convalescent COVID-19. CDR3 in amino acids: CASSGGTDEAFF. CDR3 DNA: TGCGCCAGCAGCGGAGGGACGGATGAAGCTTTCTTT.